These T cell receptor beta chains were read from a single sample in a study of immune heterogeneity within non-small cell lung tumors. TCRdb itself ran the multiplex PCR reads through MiXCR, one entry per CDR3 protein. The sample includes about 2,500 distinct CDR3 sequences, 51% of them seen just once. Input material: lung tumor tissue. All receptors come from a man over 45 with non-small cell lung cancer. Both conserved end residues are part of each CDR3. D genes are given only for firm matches. Some rows mark clone size as missing; the rest say once, few, many or name a class of expanded clone.

size: few
D: .
V: TRBV6-4
J: TRBJ1-3
DNA: TGTGCCAGCAGTGACTCGATTGCAGGGCTCAACTCTGGAAACACCATATATTTT
CDR3: CASSDSIAGLNSGNTIYF

size: .
D: .
V: TRBV5-1
J: TRBJ1-3
DNA: TGCGCCAGCAGCCCAACCCCAGGGATCTCTGGAAACACCATATATTTT
CDR3: CASSPTPGISGNTIYF

size: .
D: TRBD2
V: TRBV28
J: TRBJ2-5
DNA: TGTGCCAGCAGTCCTTTGGGACTAGCGGAACAAGAGACCCAGTACTTC
CDR3: CASSPLGLAEQETQYF

size: large
D: TRBD2
V: TRBV14
J: TRBJ2-7
DNA: TGTGCCAGCAGCCAAGGCCCTAGCGGGAGGACGGTGCAGTACTTC
CDR3: CASSQGPSGRTVQYF

size: .
D: .
V: TRBV27
J: TRBJ2-7
DNA: TGTGCCAGCAGTCCTTTCCAGCAGGGGTCCTCCTACGAGCAGTACTTC
CDR3: CASSPFQQGSSYEQYF

size: few
D: .
V: TRBV7-3
J: TRBJ2-2
DNA: TGTGCCAGCAGCTCTAGCAGGGGCTCCGGGGAGCTGTTTTTT
CDR3: CASSSSRGSGELFF

size: medium-sized
D: .
V: TRBV12-3/TRBV12-4
J: TRBJ1-3
DNA: TGTGCCAGCACCACAGAAGGAAACACCATATATTTT
CDR3: CASTTEGNTIYF

size: once
D: TRBD2
V: TRBV7-3
J: TRBJ2-1
DNA: TGTGCCAGCAGCACCCGGACTAGCGGGTTCAATGAGCAGTTCTTC
CDR3: CASSTRTSGFNEQFF

size: .
D: .
V: TRBV18
J: TRBJ2-2
DNA: TGTGCCAGCTCACCTAGACAGACCGGGGAGCTGTTTTTT
CDR3: CASSPRQTGELFF

size: few
D: .
V: TRBV6-1
J: TRBJ2-1
DNA: TGTGCCAACAGGGCCTACAGGGGCCCTGGACTAGATCGCTACAATGAGCAGTTCTTC
CDR3: CANRAYRGPGLDRYNEQFF

size: .
D: .
V: TRBV10-3
J: TRBJ2-5
DNA: TGTGCCATAGGGCTAGCGAGGGCAGAGACCCAGTACTTC
CDR3: CAIGLARAETQYF

size: .
D: TRBD1
V: TRBV11-2
J: TRBJ1-4
DNA: TGTGCCAGCAGCTTAATCTCCACAGGGGGAGAAAAACTGTTTTTT
CDR3: CASSLISTGGEKLFF

size: .
D: .
V: TRBV19
J: TRBJ2-2
DNA: TGTGCTACGAACCCAACAGAGACCAAAGAGGAGCTGTTTTTT
CDR3: CATNPTETKEELFF

size: .
D: .
V: TRBV12-3/TRBV12-4
J: TRBJ2-7
DNA: TGTGCCAGCGGGCGGCGGAACGAGCAGTACTTC
CDR3: CASGRRNEQYF

size: few
D: TRBD2
V: TRBV6-2/TRBV6-3
J: TRBJ2-7
DNA: TGTGCCAGCAGTCATCTGAGCGGGAAAGACGCTGAGCAGTACTTC
CDR3: CASSHLSGKDAEQYF

size: .
D: TRBD1
V: TRBV6-2/TRBV6-3
J: TRBJ2-3
DNA: TGTGCCAGCAGTTACGGGACAGGGAGCACAGATACGCAGTATTTT
CDR3: CASSYGTGSTDTQYF

size: .
D: .
V: TRBV2
J: TRBJ1-6
DNA: TGTGCCAGCAGTGATGTGAATTCACCCCTCCACTTT
CDR3: CASSDVNSPLHF

size: .
D: TRBD2
V: TRBV5-1
J: TRBJ2-7
DNA: TGCGCCAGCAGCGAAGGACTAGCGGGAGTAGGGTACGAGCAGTACTTC
CDR3: CASSEGLAGVGYEQYF

size: .
D: TRBD1
V: TRBV20-1
J: TRBJ2-3
DNA: TGCAGTGCTGCCCCGACAGGGTGGCGCGGCACAGATACGCAGTATTTT
CDR3: CSAAPTGWRGTDTQYF

size: medium-sized
D: .
V: TRBV29-1
J: TRBJ1-2
DNA: TGCAGCGCCGACAGTATTTCTAACTATGGCTACACCTTC
CDR3: CSADSISNYGYTF

size: .
D: TRBD1
V: TRBV6-2/TRBV6-3
J: TRBJ1-3
DNA: TGTGCCAGCAGTTCCACAGGGGGCTCTGGAAACACCATATATTTT
CDR3: CASSSTGGSGNTIYF

size: large
D: .
V: TRBV3-1
J: TRBJ2-7
DNA: TGTGCCAGCAGCCCCGACAGCTCCTACGAGCAGTACTTC
CDR3: CASSPDSSYEQYF

size: .
D: TRBD1
V: TRBV28
J: TRBJ2-7
DNA: TGTGCCAGCACGCGACAGGGGACGGCCTACGAGCAGTACTTC
CDR3: CASTRQGTAYEQYF

size: .
D: TRBD1
V: TRBV2
J: TRBJ1-2
DNA: TGTGCCAGCAGTGAACGGGACAGGTATGGCTACACCTTC
CDR3: CASSERDRYGYTF

size: few
D: TRBD1
V: TRBV6-1
J: TRBJ1-2
DNA: TGTGCCAGCACCGACCAGGGGGCGGGAGGCTACACCTTC
CDR3: CASTDQGAGGYTF

size: once
D: TRBD2
V: TRBV2
J: TRBJ2-7
DNA: TGTGCCAGCCTAGCGGGGGACCCCTACGAGCAGTACTTC
CDR3: CASLAGDPYEQYF

size: .
D: .
V: TRBV3-1
J: TRBJ1-4
DNA: TGTGCCAGCAGCCGGGTCGCCAATGAAAAACTGTTTTTT
CDR3: CASSRVANEKLFF

size: once
D: TRBD1
V: TRBV20-1
J: TRBJ2-7
DNA: TGCAGTGCTATGCTCACCGGGACAGCATACCCCGAGCAGTACTTC
CDR3: CSAMLTGTAYPEQYF

size: .
D: TRBD2
V: TRBV20-1
J: TRBJ2-3
DNA: TGCAGTGCCGGGACTAGCGGGGCCCAGGAAGATACGCAGTATTTT
CDR3: CSAGTSGAQEDTQYF

size: few
D: .
V: TRBV2
J: TRBJ1-1
DNA: TGTGCCAGCAGTGACTTAGTCGACCCGCATCCTGAAGCTTTCTTT
CDR3: CASSDLVDPHPEAFF

size: few
D: TRBD2
V: TRBV19
J: TRBJ2-1
DNA: TGTGCCAGTAGGACCTTAGCGGGAGGGAGGTACAATGAGCAGTTCTTC
CDR3: CASRTLAGGRYNEQFF

size: once
D: .
V: TRBV9
J: TRBJ2-1
DNA: TGTGCCAGCAGCGTAGATATAGGGGTGAATGAGCAGTTCTTC
CDR3: CASSVDIGVNEQFF

size: few
D: TRBD1
V: TRBV19
J: TRBJ2-5
DNA: TGTGCCAGTAGTAGCTCTTCGACAGGGCCAGAGACCCAGTACTTC
CDR3: CASSSSSTGPETQYF

size: .
D: TRBD2
V: TRBV2
J: TRBJ2-7
DNA: TGTGCCAGCAGTGAGTCTCTAGCGGGTTACGAGCAGTACTTC
CDR3: CASSESLAGYEQYF

size: .
D: .
V: TRBV6-4
J: TRBJ2-1
DNA: TGTGCCAGCAGTGCTATGGCTAGCTCTTACAATGAGCAGTTCTTC
CDR3: CASSAMASSYNEQFF

size: medium-sized
D: .
V: TRBV2
J: TRBJ2-7
DNA: TGTGCCAGCAGTGAAAGCCTTGACGAGCAGTACTTC
CDR3: CASSESLDEQYF

size: .
D: TRBD2
V: TRBV10-1
J: TRBJ2-3
DNA: TGCGCCAGCAGTGAATCGACTAGCGGGAGAGCAGATACGCAGTATTTT
CDR3: CASSESTSGRADTQYF

size: medium-sized
D: TRBD1
V: TRBV11-2
J: TRBJ1-5
DNA: TGTGCCAGCAGCCCAGGGGGCGCGTATCAGCCCCAGCATTTT
CDR3: CASSPGGAYQPQHF

size: medium-sized
D: TRBD1
V: TRBV6-5
J: TRBJ1-1
DNA: TGTGCCAGCAGTTACACAGGGGGCGTGACTGAAGCTTTCTTT
CDR3: CASSYTGGVTEAFF

size: few
D: TRBD2
V: TRBV27
J: TRBJ2-1
DNA: TGTGCCAGCAGTTCGCGGCTAGCGGGATACAATGAGCAGTTCTTC
CDR3: CASSSRLAGYNEQFF

size: .
D: TRBD2
V: TRBV7-9
J: TRBJ2-2
DNA: TGTGCCAGCAGCTTCCCGGGACTAGGATTAATTTACGGGGAGCTGTTTTTT
CDR3: CASSFPGLGLIYGELFF

size: .
D: .
V: TRBV7-6
J: TRBJ1-1
DNA: TGTGCCAGCAGTCGGGGTTATAACACTGAAGCTTTCTTT
CDR3: CASSRGYNTEAFF

size: .
D: .
V: TRBV7-2
J: TRBJ1-2
DNA: TGTGCCAGCAGCCCGGACGGAAACTATGGCTACACCTTC
CDR3: CASSPDGNYGYTF

size: few
D: TRBD2
V: TRBV5-5
J: TRBJ2-2
DNA: TGTGCCAGCAGCAGACGACTAGCGGGAAGCGCCGGGGAGCTGTTTTTT
CDR3: CASSRRLAGSAGELFF

size: large
D: TRBD1
V: TRBV2
J: TRBJ1-5
DNA: TGTGCCAGCAGTGAAGCGTGGACAGGGGCCTATTATAGCAATCAGCCCCAGCATTTT
CDR3: CASSEAWTGAYYSNQPQHF